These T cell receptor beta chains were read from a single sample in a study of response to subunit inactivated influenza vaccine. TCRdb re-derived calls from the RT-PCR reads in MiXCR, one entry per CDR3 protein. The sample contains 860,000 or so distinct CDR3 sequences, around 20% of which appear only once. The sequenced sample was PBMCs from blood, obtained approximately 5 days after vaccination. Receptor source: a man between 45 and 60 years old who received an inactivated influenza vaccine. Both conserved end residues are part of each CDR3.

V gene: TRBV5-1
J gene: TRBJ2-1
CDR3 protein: CASSDSTRSSYNEQFF

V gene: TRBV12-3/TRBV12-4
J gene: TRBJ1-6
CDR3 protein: CASSLKAAVSPLHF

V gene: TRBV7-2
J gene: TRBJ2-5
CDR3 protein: CASKRLAGRDETQYF

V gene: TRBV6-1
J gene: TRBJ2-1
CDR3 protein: CASSEPGALYNEQFF

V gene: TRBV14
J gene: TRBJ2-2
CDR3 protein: CASSQDPRYGNTGELFF

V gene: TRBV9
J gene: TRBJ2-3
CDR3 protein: CASSVEGGALTDTQYF

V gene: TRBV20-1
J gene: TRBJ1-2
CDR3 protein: CSARDVAAYGYTF

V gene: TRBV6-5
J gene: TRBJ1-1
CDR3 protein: CASSTGITEAFF

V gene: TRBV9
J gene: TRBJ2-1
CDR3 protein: CASSVGAGVGNEQFF

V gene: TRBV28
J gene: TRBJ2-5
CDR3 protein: CASGGRGGGETQYF

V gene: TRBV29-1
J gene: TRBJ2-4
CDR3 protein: CSAAGTSGSTAKNIQYF

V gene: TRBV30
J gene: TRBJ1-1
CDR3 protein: CAWSFSNTEAFF

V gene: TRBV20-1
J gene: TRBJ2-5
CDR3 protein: CSAPTGGLMTQYF

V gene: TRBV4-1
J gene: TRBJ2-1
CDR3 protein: CASSQLLNEQFF

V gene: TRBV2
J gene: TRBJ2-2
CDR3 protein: CASMRGIGTGELFF

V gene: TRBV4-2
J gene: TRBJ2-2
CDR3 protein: CASSRTSGGTTGELFF

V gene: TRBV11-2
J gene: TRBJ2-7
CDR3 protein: CASSHQGLAGEQYF

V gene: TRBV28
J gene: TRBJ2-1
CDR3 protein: CASSPLGDEQFF

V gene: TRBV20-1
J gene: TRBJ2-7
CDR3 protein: CSARPLTGSIYEQYF

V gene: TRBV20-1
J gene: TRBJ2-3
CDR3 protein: CSARSREGGPRGADTQYF

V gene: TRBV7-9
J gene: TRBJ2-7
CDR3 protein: CASSLDAGGEQYF

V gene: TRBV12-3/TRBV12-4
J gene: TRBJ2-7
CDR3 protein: CASSPASGVNEQYF

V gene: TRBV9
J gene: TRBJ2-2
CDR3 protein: CASSVSGSGIGELFF

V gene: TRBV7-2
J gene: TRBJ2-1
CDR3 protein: CASSLASRTGNEQFF

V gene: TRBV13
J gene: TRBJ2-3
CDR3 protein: CASSYVWTSGSTGADTQYF

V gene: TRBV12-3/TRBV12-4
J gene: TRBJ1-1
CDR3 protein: CASSLQGNSEAFF

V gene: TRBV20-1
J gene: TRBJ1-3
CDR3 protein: CSARDSAVSGNTIYF

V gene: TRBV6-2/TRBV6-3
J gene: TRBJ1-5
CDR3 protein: CASSWKGIGNQPQHF

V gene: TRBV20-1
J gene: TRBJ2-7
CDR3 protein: CSARDQENEQYF

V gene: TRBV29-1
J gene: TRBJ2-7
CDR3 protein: CSVAGRETYGQYF

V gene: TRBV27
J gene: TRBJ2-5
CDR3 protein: CASSFLQNQETQYF

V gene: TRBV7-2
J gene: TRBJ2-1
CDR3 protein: CASKRGPSNEQFF

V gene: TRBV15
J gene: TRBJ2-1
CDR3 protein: CATSLMYREQFF

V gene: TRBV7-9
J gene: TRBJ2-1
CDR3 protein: CASSPERGRNEQFF

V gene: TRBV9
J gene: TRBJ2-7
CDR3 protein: CASSVKAGQGYEQYF

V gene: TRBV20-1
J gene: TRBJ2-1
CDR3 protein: CSARVGDRYYNEQFF

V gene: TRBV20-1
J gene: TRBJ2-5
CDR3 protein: CSASREEETQYF

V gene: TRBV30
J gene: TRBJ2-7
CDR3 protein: CAWSVRGERTYEQYF

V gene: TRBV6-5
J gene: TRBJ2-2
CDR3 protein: CASSYSGQGAFGGELFF

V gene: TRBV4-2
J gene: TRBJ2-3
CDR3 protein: CASSQGSGADTQYF

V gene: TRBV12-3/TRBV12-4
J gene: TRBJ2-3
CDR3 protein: CASSLHGGSTDTQYF